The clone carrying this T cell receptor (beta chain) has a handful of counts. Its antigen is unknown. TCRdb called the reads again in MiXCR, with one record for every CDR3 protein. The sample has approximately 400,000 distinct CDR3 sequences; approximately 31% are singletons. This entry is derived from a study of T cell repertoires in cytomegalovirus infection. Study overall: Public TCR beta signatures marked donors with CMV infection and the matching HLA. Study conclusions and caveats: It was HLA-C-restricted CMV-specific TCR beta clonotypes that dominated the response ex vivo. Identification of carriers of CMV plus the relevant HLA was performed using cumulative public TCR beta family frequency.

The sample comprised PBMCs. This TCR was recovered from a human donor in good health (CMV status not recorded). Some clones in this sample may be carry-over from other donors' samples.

The CDR3 spells CASSFDRDREETQYF. The CDR3 region has the DNA TGTGCCAGCAGTTTCGATAGGGACAGGGAAGAGACCCAGTACTTC. The genes are TRBV28 and TRBJ2-5; 9 bases match TRBD1. The trim removed 3 bases at V and 3 bases at J, leaving 5 bases unmatched. This CDR3 has 15 amino acids. Germline lookup yields CDR1 MDHEN and CDR2 SYDVKM. Complete variable domain (other parts from reference TRBV28 and TRBJ2-5): DVKVTQSSRYLVKRTGEKVFLECVQDMDHENMFWYRQDPGLGLRLIYFSYDVKMKEKGDIPEGYSVSREKKERFSLILESASTNQTSMYLCASSFDRDREETQYFGPGTRLLVL.